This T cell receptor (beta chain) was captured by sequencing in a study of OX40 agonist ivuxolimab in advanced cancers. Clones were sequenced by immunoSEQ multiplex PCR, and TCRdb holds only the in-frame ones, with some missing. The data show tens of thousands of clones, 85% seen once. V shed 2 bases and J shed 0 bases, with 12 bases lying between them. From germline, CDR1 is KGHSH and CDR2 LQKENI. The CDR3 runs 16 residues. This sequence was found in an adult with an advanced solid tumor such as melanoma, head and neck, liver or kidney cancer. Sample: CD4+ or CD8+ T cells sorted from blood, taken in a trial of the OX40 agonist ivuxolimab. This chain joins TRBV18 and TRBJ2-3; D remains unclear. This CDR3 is CASSPTFRSSTDTQYF. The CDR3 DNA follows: TGTGCCAGCTCACCAACCTTCCGGTCTAGCACAGATACGCAGTATTTT.